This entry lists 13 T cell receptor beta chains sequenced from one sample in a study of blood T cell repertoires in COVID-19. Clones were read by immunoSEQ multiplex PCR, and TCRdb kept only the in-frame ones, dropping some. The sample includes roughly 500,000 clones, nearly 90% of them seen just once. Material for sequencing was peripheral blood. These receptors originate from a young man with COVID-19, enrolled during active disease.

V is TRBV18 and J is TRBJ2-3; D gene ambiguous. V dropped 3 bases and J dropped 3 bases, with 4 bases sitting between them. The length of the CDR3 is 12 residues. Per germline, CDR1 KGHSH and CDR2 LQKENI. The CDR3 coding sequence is TGTGCCAGCTCACCTTCTACAGATACGCAGTATTTT. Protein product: CASSPSTDTQYF.

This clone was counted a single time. CDR3 DNA: TGTGCCAGCAGTGAAATCCAGGACAGGGCCTACAATGAGCAGTTCTTC. Translation: CASSEIQDRAYNEQFF. This chain links TRBV2 with TRBJ2-1; 8 bases align to TRBD1. V lost 2 bases, J lost 2 bases, and 5 bases stayed unmatched. The CDR3 covers 16 residues. The V gene's germline CDR1 is SNHLY and CDR2 FYNNEI.

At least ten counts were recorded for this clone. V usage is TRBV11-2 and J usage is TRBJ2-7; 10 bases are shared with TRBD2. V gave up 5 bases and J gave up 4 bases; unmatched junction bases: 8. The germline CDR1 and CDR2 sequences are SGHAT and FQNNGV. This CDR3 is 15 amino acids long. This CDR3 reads CASSTGTSDIYEQYF. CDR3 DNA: TGTGCCAGCAGCACCGGGACTAGCGACATATACGAGCAGTACTTC.

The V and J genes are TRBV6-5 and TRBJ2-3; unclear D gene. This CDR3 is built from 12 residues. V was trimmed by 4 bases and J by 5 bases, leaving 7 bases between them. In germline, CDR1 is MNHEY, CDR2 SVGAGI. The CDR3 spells CASSSQLDTQYF. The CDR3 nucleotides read TGTGCCAGCAGTTCCCAATTAGATACGCAGTATTTT.

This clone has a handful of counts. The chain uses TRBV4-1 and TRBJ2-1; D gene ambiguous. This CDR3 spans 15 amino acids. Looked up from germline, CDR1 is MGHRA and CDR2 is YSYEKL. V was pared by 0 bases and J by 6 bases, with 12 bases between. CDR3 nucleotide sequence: TGCGCCAGCAGCCAAGATAGCCGGTTAAGCAATGAGCAGTTCTTC. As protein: CASSQDSRLSNEQFF.

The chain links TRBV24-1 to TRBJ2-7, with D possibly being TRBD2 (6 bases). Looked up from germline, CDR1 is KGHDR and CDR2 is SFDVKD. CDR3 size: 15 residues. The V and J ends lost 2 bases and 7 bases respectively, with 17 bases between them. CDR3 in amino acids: CATSDSGLATDEQYF. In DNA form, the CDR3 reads TGTGCCACCAGTGATTCGGGACTCGCCACCGATGAGCAGTACTTC.

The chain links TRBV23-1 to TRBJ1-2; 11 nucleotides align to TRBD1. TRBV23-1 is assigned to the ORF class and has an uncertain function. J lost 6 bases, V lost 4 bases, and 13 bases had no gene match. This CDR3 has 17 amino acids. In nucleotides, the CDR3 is TGCGCCAGCAGTCGCGCCCAGTCCGGGACAGGGGGGAATGGCTACACCTTC. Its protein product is CASSRAQSGTGGNGYTF.

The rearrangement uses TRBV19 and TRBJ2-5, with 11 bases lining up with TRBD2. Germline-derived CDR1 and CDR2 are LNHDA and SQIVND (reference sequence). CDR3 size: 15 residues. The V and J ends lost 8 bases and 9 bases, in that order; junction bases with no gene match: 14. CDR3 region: CASDQVVAGGFPQYF. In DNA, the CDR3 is TGTGCCAGTGACCAGGTTGTAGCGGGAGGGTTTCCCCAGTACTTC.

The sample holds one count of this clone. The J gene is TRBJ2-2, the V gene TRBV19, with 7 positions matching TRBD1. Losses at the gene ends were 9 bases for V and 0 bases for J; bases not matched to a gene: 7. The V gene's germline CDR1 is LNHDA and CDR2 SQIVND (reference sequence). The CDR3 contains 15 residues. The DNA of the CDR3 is TGTGCCAGCACCCCGGGACAGCCGAACACCGGGGAGCTGTTTTTT. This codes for CASTPGQPNTGELFF.

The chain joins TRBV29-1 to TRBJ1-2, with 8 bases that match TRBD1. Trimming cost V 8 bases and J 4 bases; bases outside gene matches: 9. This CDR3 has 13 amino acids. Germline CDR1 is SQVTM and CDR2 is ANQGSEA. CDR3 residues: CSPRDRRRYGYTF. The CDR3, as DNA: TGCAGCCCCCGGGACAGGAGACGCTATGGCTACACCTTC.

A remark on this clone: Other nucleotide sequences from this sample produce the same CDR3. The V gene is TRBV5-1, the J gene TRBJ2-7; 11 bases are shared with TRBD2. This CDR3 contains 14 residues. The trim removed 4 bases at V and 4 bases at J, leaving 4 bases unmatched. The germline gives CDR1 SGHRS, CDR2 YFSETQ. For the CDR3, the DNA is TGCGCCAGCAGCCTGGCTAGCGGGAGGTACGAGCAGTACTTC. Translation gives CASSLASGRYEQYF.

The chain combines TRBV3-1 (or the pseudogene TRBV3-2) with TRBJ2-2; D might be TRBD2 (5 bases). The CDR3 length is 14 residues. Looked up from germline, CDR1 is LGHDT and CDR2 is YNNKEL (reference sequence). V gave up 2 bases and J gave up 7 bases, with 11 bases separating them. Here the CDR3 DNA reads TGTGCCAGCAGCCAACCAGCGGAGCTCGGGGAGCTGTTTTTT. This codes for CASSQPAELGELFF.

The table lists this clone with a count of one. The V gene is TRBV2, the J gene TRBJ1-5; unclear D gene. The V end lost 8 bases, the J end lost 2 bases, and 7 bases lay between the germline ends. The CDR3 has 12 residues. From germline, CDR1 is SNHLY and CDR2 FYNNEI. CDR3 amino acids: CASGRGNQPQHF. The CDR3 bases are TGTGCCAGCGGCCGGGGCAATCAGCCCCAGCATTTT.